The following is a TCR beta chain sequence with its context. Sequenced by immunoSEQ multiplex PCR; TCRdb stores in-frame clones only, minus some. The sample holds tens of thousands of clones, 85% to 95% seen once. The data originate from a study of T cell changes during pregnancy in multiple sclerosis. The V segment lost 6 bases and the J segment 7 bases; nucleotides outside the gene matches: 13. CDR3 length equals 17 residues. CDR1 SEHNR and CDR2 FQNEAQ come from the germline V gene (reference sequence). The chain has TRBV7-9 and TRBJ1-6, with TRBD1 matching 9 bases. The sequence was obtained from a female donor in good health, enrolled as a control in a pregnancy study. The sample in question was peripheral blood, obtained in the third trimester of pregnancy. The CDR3 DNA sequence: TGTGCCAGCAGTCCCCACCCCGGGACAGGGTACAATTCACCCCTCCACTTT. Translated: CASSPHPGTGYNSPLHF.